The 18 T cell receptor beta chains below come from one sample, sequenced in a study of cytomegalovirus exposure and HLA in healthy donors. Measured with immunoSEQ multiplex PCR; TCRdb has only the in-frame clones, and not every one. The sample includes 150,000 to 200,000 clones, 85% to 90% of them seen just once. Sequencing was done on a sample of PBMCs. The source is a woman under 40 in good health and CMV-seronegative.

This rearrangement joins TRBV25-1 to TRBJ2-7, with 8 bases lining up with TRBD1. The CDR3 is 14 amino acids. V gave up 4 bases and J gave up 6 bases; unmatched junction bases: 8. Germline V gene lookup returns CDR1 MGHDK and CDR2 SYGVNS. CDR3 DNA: TGTGCCAGCAGTGTTGGACAGGGCCGGGGCGAGCAGTACTTC. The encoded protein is CASSVGQGRGEQYF.

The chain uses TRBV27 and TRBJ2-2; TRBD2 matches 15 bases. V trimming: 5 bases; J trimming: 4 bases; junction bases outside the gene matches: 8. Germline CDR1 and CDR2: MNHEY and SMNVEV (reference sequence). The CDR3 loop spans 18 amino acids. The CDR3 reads CASSGTSGRIPGTGELFF. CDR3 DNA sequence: TGTGCCAGCAGTGGGACTAGCGGGAGGATTCCCGGCACCGGGGAGCTGTTTTTT.

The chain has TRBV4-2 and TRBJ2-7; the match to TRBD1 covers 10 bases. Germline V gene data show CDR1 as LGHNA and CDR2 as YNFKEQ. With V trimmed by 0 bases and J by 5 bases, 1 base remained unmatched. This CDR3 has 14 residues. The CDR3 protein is CASSQDGTGDEQYF. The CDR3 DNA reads TGTGCCAGCAGCCAAGACGGGACAGGGGACGAGCAGTACTTC.

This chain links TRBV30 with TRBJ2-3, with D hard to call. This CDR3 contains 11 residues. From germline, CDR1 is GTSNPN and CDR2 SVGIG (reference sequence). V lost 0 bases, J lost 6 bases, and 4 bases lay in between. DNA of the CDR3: TGTGCCTGGAGTGTTAAGGATACGCAGTATTTT. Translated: CAWSVKDTQYF.

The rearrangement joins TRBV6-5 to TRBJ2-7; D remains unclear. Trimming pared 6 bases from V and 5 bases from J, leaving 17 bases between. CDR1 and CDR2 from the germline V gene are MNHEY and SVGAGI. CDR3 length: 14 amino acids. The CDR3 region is CASSTRRASDEQYF. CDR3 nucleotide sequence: TGTGCCAGCAGCACCCGGCGCGCATCGGACGAGCAGTACTTC.

CDR3 in DNA: TGTGCCAGCAGCGGACAGGGGTCTCCATACAATGAGCAGTTCTTC. Protein product: CASSGQGSPYNEQFF. This sequence joins TRBV9 and TRBJ2-1; TRBD1 matches at 8 bases. The length of the CDR3 is 15 residues. V gave up 3 bases and J gave up 4 bases; unmatched junction bases: 6. Germline CDR1 SGDLS, CDR2 YYNGEE.

CDR3 residues: CASGTRTDPYEQYF. Here the CDR3 DNA reads TGTGCCAGCGGGACGCGGACAGACCCCTACGAGCAGTACTTC. The J gene is TRBJ2-7, the V gene TRBV6-6, with D tentatively TRBD1 (6 bases). With 8 bases removed from V and 2 bases from J, the gap between germline ends came to 16 bases. Germline values: CDR1 MNHNY, CDR2 SVGAGI (reference sequence). The CDR3 is made up of 14 amino acids.

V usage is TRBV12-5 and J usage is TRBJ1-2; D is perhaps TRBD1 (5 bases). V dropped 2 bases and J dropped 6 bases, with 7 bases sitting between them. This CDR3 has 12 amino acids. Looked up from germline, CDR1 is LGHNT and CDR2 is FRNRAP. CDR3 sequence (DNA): TGTGCTAGTGGTTTGTTGGGGCATGGCTACACCTTC. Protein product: CASGLLGHGYTF.

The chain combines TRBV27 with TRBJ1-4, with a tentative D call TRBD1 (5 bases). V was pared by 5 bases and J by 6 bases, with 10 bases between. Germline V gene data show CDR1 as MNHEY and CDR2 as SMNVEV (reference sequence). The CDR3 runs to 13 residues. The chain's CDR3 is CASSAGDDEKLFF. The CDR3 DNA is TGTGCCAGCAGTGCGGGGGACGATGAAAAACTGTTTTTT. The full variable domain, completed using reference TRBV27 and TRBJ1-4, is EAQVTQNPRYLITVTGKKLTVTCSQNMNHEYMSWYRQDPGLGLRQIYYSMNVEVTDKGDVPEGYKVSRKEKRNFPLILESPSPNQTSLYFCASSAGDDEKLFFGSGTQLSVL.

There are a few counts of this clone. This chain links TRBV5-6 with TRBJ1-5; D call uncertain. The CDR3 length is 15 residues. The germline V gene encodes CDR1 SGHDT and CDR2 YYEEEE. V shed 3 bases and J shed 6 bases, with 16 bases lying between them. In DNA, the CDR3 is TGTGCCAGCAGCTCGTTTGAGGACTCAGTTCAGCCCCAGCATTTT. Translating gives CASSSFEDSVQPQHF. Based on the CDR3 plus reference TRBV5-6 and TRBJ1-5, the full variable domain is DAGVTQSPTHLIKTRGQQVTLRCSPKSGHDTVSWYQQALGQGPQFIFQYYEEEERQRGNFPDRFSGHQFPNYSSELNVNALLLGDSALYLCASSSFEDSVQPQHFGDGTRLSIL.

The CDR3: CASNPGTGGTEAFF. CDR3 coding DNA: TGTGCCAGCAACCCCGGGACAGGGGGCACTGAAGCTTTCTTT. The J gene is TRBJ1-1, the V gene TRBV6-5; 11 nucleotides match TRBD1. After removal of 7 bases from V and 4 bases from J, the junction contained 5 bases not matched to a gene. Per germline, CDR1 MNHEY and CDR2 SVGAGI. The CDR3 loop spans 14 amino acids.

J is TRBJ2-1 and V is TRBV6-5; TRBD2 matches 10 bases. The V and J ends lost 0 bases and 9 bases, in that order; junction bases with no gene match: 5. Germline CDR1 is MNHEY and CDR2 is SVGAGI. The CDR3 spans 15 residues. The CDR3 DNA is TGTGCCAGCAGTTACTCCTGGCTAGCGGGAGTTGAGCAGTTCTTC. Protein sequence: CASSYSWLAGVEQFF.

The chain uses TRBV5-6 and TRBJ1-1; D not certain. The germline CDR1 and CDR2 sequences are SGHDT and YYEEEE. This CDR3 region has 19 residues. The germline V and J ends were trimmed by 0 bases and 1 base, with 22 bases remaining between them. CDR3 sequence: CASSLGVTRTSTANTEAFF. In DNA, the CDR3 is TGTGCCAGCAGCTTGGGCGTAACGAGAACGAGCACAGCGAACACTGAAGCTTTCTTT.

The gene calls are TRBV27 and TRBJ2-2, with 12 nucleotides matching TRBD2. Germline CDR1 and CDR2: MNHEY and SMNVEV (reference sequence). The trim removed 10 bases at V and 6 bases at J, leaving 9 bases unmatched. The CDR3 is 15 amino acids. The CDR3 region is CATTSGGVIAGELFF. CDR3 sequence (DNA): TGTGCCACGACTAGCGGGGGAGTTATAGCCGGGGAGCTGTTTTTT.

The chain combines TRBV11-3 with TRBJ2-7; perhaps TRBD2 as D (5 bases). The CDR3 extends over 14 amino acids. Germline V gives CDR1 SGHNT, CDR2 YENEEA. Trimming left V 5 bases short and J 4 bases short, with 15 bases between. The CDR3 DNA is TGTGCCAGCAGCCTCGTAGGCGGCGGGTACGAGCAGTACTTC. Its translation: CASSLVGGGYEQYF. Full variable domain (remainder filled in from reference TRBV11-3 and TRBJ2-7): EAGVVQSPRYKIIEKKQPVAFWCNPISGHNTLYWYLQNLGQGPELLIRYENEEAVDDSQLPKDRFSAERLKGVDSTLKIQPAELGDSAVYLCASSLVGGGYEQYFGPGTRLTVT.

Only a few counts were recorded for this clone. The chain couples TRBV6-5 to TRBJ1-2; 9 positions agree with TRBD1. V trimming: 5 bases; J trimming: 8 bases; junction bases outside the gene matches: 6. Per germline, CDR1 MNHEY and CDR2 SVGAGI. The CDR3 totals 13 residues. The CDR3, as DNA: TGTGCCAGCAGTCCCGACAGGGGGAACGGCTACACCTTC. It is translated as CASSPDRGNGYTF.

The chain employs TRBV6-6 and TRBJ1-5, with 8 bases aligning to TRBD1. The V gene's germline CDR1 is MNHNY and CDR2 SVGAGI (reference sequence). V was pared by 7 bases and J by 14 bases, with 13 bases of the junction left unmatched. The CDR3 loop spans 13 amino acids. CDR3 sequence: CASIGQGQDLKHF. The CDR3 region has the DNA TGTGCCAGCATAGGACAGGGCCAGGATCTTAAGCATTTT.

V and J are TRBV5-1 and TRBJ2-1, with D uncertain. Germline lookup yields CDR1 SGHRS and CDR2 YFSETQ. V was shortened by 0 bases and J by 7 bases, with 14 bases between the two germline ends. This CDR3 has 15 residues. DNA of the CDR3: TGCGCCAGCAGCTTGGTTGAGGTTCGGCGGAATGAGCAGTTCTTC. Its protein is CASSLVEVRRNEQFF.